These T cell receptor beta chains were read from a single sample in a study of T cells in Graves' hyperthyroidism and ophthalmopathy. TCRdb used MiXCR to reprocess the multiplex PCR reads, holding one entry per CDR3 protein. The sample gives around 300,000 distinct CDR3 sequences, 14% of which show up once; roughly 24% is in the top ten. Sequencing was carried out using blood. All receptors come from a woman aged 25 to 39 with Graves' hyperthyroidism. Both conserved end residues are part of each CDR3. D genes are given only for firm matches. Size is stated for part of the rows, as once, few or many counts, or as a class when the clone is expanded.

clone size	V gene	J gene	D gene	CDR3 protein	CDR3 DNA
many	TRBV2	TRBJ2-7	.	CASSEGQPTSYEQYF	TGTGCCAGCAGTGAAGGACAGCCGACCTCCTACGAGCAGTACTTC
few	TRBV19	TRBJ2-1	TRBD2	CASRLAANEQFF	TGTGCCAGCAGACTAGCGGCGAATGAGCAGTTCTTC
.	TRBV19	TRBJ2-3	TRBD2	CASSIGTSGKVDTQYF	TGTGCCAGTAGTATAGGGACTAGCGGGAAGGTAGATACGCAGTATTTT
few	TRBV3-1	TRBJ1-2	.	CASSPGPHFLYGYTF	TGTGCCAGCAGCCCCGGGCCCCACTTTTTGTATGGCTACACCTTC
many	TRBV7-3	TRBJ2-3	.	CASSPQGGGDTQYF	TGTGCCAGCAGCCCTCAGGGTGGTGGAGATACGCAGTATTTT
.	TRBV28	TRBJ2-2	TRBD2	CASSLGTSTYTGELFF	TGTGCCAGCAGTTTGGGGACTAGCACTTACACCGGGGAGCTGTTTTTT
.	TRBV6-5	TRBJ2-2	.	CASSYAGEAGELFF	TGTGCCAGCAGTTACGCTGGGGAGGCCGGGGAGCTGTTTTTT
many	TRBV28	TRBJ2-4	TRBD2	CASSSSFAGEMAKNIQYF	TGTGCCAGCAGTTCCTCATTCGCGGGGGAGATGGCCAAAAACATTCAGTACTTC
many	TRBV28	TRBJ2-1	TRBD2	CASSFSPPGGGNEQFF	TGTGCCAGCAGTTTTAGCCCCCCGGGAGGGGGTAATGAGCAGTTCTTC
many	TRBV12-3/TRBV12-4	TRBJ1-5	.	CASSLGNRQEGNQPQHF	TGTGCCAGCAGTTTAGGGAACAGGCAAGAGGGCAATCAGCCCCAGCATTTT